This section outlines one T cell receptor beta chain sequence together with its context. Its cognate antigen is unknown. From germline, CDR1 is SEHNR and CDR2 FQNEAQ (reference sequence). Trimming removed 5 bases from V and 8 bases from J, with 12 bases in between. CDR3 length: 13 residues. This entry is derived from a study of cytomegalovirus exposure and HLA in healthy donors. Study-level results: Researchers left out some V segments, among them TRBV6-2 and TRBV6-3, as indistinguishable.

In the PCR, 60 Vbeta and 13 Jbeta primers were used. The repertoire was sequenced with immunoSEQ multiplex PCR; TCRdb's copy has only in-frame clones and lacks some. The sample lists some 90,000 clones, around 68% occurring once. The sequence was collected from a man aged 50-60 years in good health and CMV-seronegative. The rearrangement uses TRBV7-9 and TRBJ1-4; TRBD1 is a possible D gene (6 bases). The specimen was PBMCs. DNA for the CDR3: TGTGCCAGCAGCGGACAGATCCCGGAAAAACTGTTTTTT. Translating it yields CASSGQIPEKLFF.